This TCR beta chain was sequenced in a study of cytomegalovirus exposure and HLA in healthy donors. Looking at the study overall: In terms of ancestry, the Caucasian-associated cluster contained around 79% of the approximately 400 genotyped donors.

Amplification used 60 Vbeta primers and 13 Jbeta primers. This table comes from immunoSEQ multiplex PCR, and its TCRdb copy is limited to in-frame clones, with some not included. The sample contains 110,000 or so clones, roughly 67% of which appear only once. The V segment lost 5 bases and the J segment 8 bases; nucleotides outside the gene matches: 11. The CDR3 totals 15 residues. Germline CDR1 reads MNHEY; CDR2 reads SVGAGI. This chain links TRBV6-5 with TRBJ1-5, with 8 bases aligning to TRBD1. The sequencing sample was made of PBMCs. This receptor was taken from a man younger than 30 in good health and CMV-seropositive. CDR3 in amino acids: CASSPLQGGVEPQHF. The CDR3 DNA is TGTGCCAGCAGTCCTCTACAGGGGGGGGTGGAGCCCCAGCATTTT.